Below are 10 T cell receptor beta chains sequenced from a single sample in a study of human T cells and chemical hapten exposure. As for time point: patch test 1, 2 weeks after DPC sensitization. Treatment reported: therapeutic diphenylcyclopropenone sensitization with weekly scalp DPC. TCRdb re-called the RACE reads through MiXCR, storing one row per CDR3 protein. The sample carries around 380,000 distinct CDR3 sequences, approximately 5.1% recorded once. The sequences come from whole blood, collected in connection with sensitization to the hapten diphenylcyclopropenone (DPC). These receptors all come from a woman aged 50 to 60 with alopecia areata. Some clones in this sample may be carry-over from other donors' samples.

This clonotype has only a few counts. The chain is built from TRBV5-5 and TRBJ2-3; D uncertain. Germline CDR1 reads SGHKS; CDR2 reads YYEKEE (reference sequence). The CDR3 extends over 17 amino acids. V lost 5 bases to trimming and J lost 0 bases, with 19 bases between them. This CDR3 reads CASRVLVSDLSTDTQYF. The DNA of the CDR3 is TGTGCCAGCAGGGTCCTCGTGAGTGACCTTAGCACAGATACGCAGTATTTT.

The chain combines TRBV5-1 with TRBJ2-7; 8 nucleotides align to TRBD1. The CDR3 spans 14 residues. V lost 5 bases to trimming and J lost 2 bases; unmatched junction nucleotides: 6. Germline loops: CDR1 SGHRS, CDR2 YFSETQ. The CDR3 region has the DNA TGCGCCAGCAGGTCGCCGGGACAGGCCTACGAGCAGTACTTC. This gives the protein CASRSPGQAYEQYF.

At least ten counts were recorded for this clonotype. The rearrangement links TRBV24-1 to TRBJ1-5; D gene ambiguous. Germline CDR1 is KGHDR and CDR2 is SFDVKD. This CDR3 comprises 12 residues. The ends were cut back, 6 bases at V and 6 bases at J, with 8 bases in the middle. The CDR3 sequence: CATSSPGQPQHF. The DNA for the CDR3 is TGTGCCACCAGTTCCCCAGGTCAGCCCCAGCATTTT.

This clonotype was counted many times. This chain links TRBV29-1 with TRBJ2-7, with 11 nucleotides matching TRBD2. The V segment lost 7 bases and the J segment 7 bases; nucleotides outside the gene matches: 6. The germline CDR1 and CDR2 sequences are SQVTM and ANQGSEA. The CDR3 extends over 12 amino acids. The CDR3 nucleotides are TGCAGCGCGACTAGCGGGACGGGGGAGCAGTACTTC. Translating gives CSATSGTGEQYF.

The chain joins TRBV11-2 to TRBJ2-3, with 13 bases matching TRBD2. This CDR3 is 18 amino acids long. Germline CDR1 and CDR2: SGHAT and FQNNGV. The J segment lost 1 base and the V segment lost 0 bases, leaving 4 bases of the junction unmatched. The CDR3 sequence is CASSLELAGGPRTDTQYF. The CDR3 DNA reads as TGTGCCAGCAGCTTAGAACTAGCGGGAGGGCCGCGCACAGATACGCAGTATTTT.

This clonotype showed up just a few times. V gene TRBV5-6 combines with J gene TRBJ1-3; D is uncertain. This CDR3 is built from 16 residues. The V gene lost 0 bases and the J gene lost 3 bases, with 13 bases spanning the gap. The germline V gene has CDR1 SGHDT and CDR2 YYEEEE. CDR3 nucleotide sequence: TGTGCCAGCAGCTTGGCCAGTTACAATTATGGAAACACCATATATTTT. Protein sequence: CASSLASYNYGNTIYF.

This clonotype has more than one count but fewer than ten. The CDR3 is CASSLSGSEEQYF. The CDR3 DNA sequence: TGTGCCAGCAGCCTTAGCGGGAGTGAGGAGCAGTACTTC. This chain links TRBV7-2 with TRBJ2-7, with 9 bases fitting TRBD2. Germline CDR1 and CDR2: SGHTA and FQGNSA. This CDR3 is built from 13 residues. After removal of 5 bases from V and 7 bases from J, the junction contained 6 bases not matched to a gene.

This clonotype was observed a handful of times. The chain combines TRBV30 with TRBJ2-3; TRBD1 matches 9 bases. The CDR3 totals 15 residues. CDR1 GTSNPN and CDR2 SVGIG come from the germline V gene (reference sequence). The J segment lost 3 bases and the V segment lost 2 bases, leaving 6 bases of the junction unmatched. The chain's CDR3 is CAWSTGTGTTDTQYF. CDR3 coding DNA: TGTGCCTGGAGTACCGGGACAGGGACGACAGATACGCAGTATTTT.

The chain combines TRBV28 with TRBJ1-1; 10 bases are a match to TRBD1. With 2 bases clipped from V and 4 bases from J, the junction kept 10 bases outside the gene matches. Germline lookup yields CDR1 MDHEN and CDR2 SYDVKM. The CDR3 is 17 amino acids. DNA for the CDR3: TGTGCCAGCAGTTTAAGGGGGTTCAGGGACAGGGGCACTGAAGCTTTCTTT. Amino acid sequence: CASSLRGFRDRGTEAFF.

This clonotype was counted ten times or more. The V and J genes are TRBV13 and TRBJ2-4; no reliable D call. This CDR3 contains 14 residues. V was trimmed by 8 bases and J by 0 bases, leaving 11 bases between them. The germline V gene encodes CDR1 PRHDT and CDR2 FYEKMQ (reference sequence). CDR3 sequence (DNA): TGTGCCAGCGGCATGCTACTAGCCAAAAACATTCAGTACTTC. This codes for CASGMLLAKNIQYF.